Below, one TCR beta chain is given with its context. The germline V gene has CDR1 MNHEY and CDR2 SVGEGT. The junction had 10 bases not matched to a gene; V was cut back by 5 bases and J by 3 bases. The CDR3 length is 17 residues. The data were taken from a study of blood T cells in healthy people across ages. Each donor gave approximately 9.5 milliliters of peripheral blood. Next came a second PCR, run for about 6 to 12 cycles, which used a sample-barcoded 5' primer along with a J-beta primer mix. TCRdb re-called the 5' RACE reads with MiXCR, one entry per CDR3 protein. This table holds over a million distinct CDR3 sequences, 40% to 55% found once.

The sample consisted of blood. The source of this sequence is a woman aged 55 to 70 in good health. The chain couples TRBV6-2 or TRBV6-3 to TRBJ2-2; 9 bases map to TRBD1. CDR3 loop: CASSPLVGQGYTGELFF. The CDR3 DNA reads as TGTGCCAGCAGTCCCCTCGTGGGACAGGGATACACCGGGGAGCTGTTTTTT.